This T cell receptor beta chain was retrieved from a study of CD8+CD57+ T cells in acquired aplastic anemia. Investigators profiled TCR beta VDJ and CDR3 from genomic DNA template. MiXCR, run by TCRdb on the reads, gives a single entry per CDR3 protein. The table has around 400,000 distinct CDR3 sequences, about 70% seen once. The V end was cut by 9 bases, the J end by 5 bases, with 17 bases between. Germline CDR1 and CDR2: LNHDA and SQIVND (reference sequence). CDR3 size: 13 residues. The J gene is TRBJ2-7, the V gene TRBV19; D is perhaps TRBD2 (6 bases). Sequenced: sorted CD4+, CD8+, or CD8+CD57+ T cells (not recorded which) from PBMCs. The source is a human donor in good health, serving as a control. The CDR3 nucleotides read TGTGCCAGCAGCTCGCCAGGGAGGAACGAGCAGTACTTC. Protein product: CASSSPGRNEQYF.